What follows describes a single TCR beta chain. The CDR3 sequence is 16 residues long. Per germline, CDR1 SGHNT and CDR2 YYREEE (reference sequence). V was cut by 4 bases and J by 0 bases, with 14 bases left in between. cDNA synthesis used the whole RNA isolate, giving expressed TCRB sequences. The method was immunoSEQ multiplex PCR; TCRdb's version includes in-frame clones alone and lacks a portion of them. The sample consists of 30,000 to 40,000 clones, 50% to 75% of them appearing once. This specimen belongs to a study of beta chain features in type 1 diabetes. This TCR was recovered from a woman aged 25 to 45 in good health. The gene calls are TRBV5-4 and TRBJ2-1, with a tentative D call TRBD2 (7 bases). The sample comprised Tregs from blood. The CDR3 DNA reads as TGTGCCAGCAGCGGGGGGCTAGCGGCCTCCTACAATGAGCAGTTCTTC. This codes for CASSGGLAASYNEQFF.